Listed below are T cell receptor beta chains from one sample, sequenced in a study of T cell repertoires in cytomegalovirus infection. TCRdb processed the reads anew with MiXCR; each CDR3 protein has one entry. The top ten hold 9.5% to 13% of the sample, which has approximately 130,000 distinct CDR3 sequences, 8% to 9% seen once. Specimen: PBMCs. The receptor set was obtained from a human donor in good health (CMV status not recorded). Some clones in this sample may be carry-over from other donors' samples. The CDR3 runs from the conserved cysteine through the conserved F or W. The D gene is left open where the match is weak. Clone size is given for some rows only: seen once, a few or many times, or a class if the clone is expanded.

d_call: -
v_call: TRBV29-1
j_call: TRBJ2-5
clone_size: few
cdr3_aa: CSGSGRDPLGTQYF
cdr3_nt: TGCAGCGGGTCGGGCCGGGACCCTCTTGGGACCCAGTACTTC

d_call: -
v_call: TRBV7-2
j_call: TRBJ2-1
clone_size: many
cdr3_aa: CASSQGRATSNEQFF
cdr3_nt: TGTGCCAGCAGCCAAGGCCGGGCCACCTCCAATGAGCAGTTCTTC

d_call: -
v_call: TRBV12-3/TRBV12-4
j_call: TRBJ1-5
clone_size: many
cdr3_aa: CASRAGFSQPQHF
cdr3_nt: TGTGCCAGCAGGGCGGGGTTTTCTCAGCCCCAGCATTTT

d_call: -
v_call: TRBV11-2
j_call: TRBJ1-1
clone_size: -
cdr3_aa: CASSLRAMNTEAFF
cdr3_nt: TGTGCCAGCAGCCTACGGGCAATGAACACTGAAGCTTTCTTT

d_call: -
v_call: TRBV20-1
j_call: TRBJ2-7
clone_size: many
cdr3_aa: CSARERGLIEQYF
cdr3_nt: TGCAGTGCTAGAGAGAGGGGCTTGATTGAGCAGTACTTC

d_call: -
v_call: TRBV9
j_call: TRBJ1-6
clone_size: few
cdr3_aa: CASSRQGRDAGSPLHF
cdr3_nt: TGTGCCAGCAGCAGGCAAGGCCGGGACGCCGGATCACCCCTCCACTTT

d_call: -
v_call: TRBV7-2
j_call: TRBJ1-1
clone_size: many
cdr3_aa: CASSFHSGTEAFF
cdr3_nt: TGTGCCAGCAGCTTTCATTCGGGTACTGAAGCTTTCTTT

d_call: -
v_call: TRBV30
j_call: TRBJ1-1
clone_size: -
cdr3_aa: CAWRQENTEAFF
cdr3_nt: TGTGCCTGGAGGCAGGAGAACACTGAAGCTTTCTTT

d_call: -
v_call: TRBV3-1
j_call: TRBJ2-5
clone_size: few
cdr3_aa: CASSQELPSYQETQYF
cdr3_nt: TGTGCCAGCAGCCAAGAGTTGCCTAGCTACCAAGAGACCCAGTACTTC

d_call: -
v_call: TRBV28
j_call: TRBJ1-1
clone_size: many
cdr3_aa: CASSDRSRNTEAFF
cdr3_nt: TGTGCCAGCAGCGACCGAAGCCGAAACACTGAAGCTTTCTTT

d_call: TRBD2
v_call: TRBV6-5
j_call: TRBJ2-5
clone_size: many
cdr3_aa: CASSYTNGLVIEETQYF
cdr3_nt: TGTGCCAGCAGTTACACCAACGGACTAGTCATCGAAGAGACCCAGTACTTC

d_call: TRBD2
v_call: TRBV6-5
j_call: TRBJ2-1
clone_size: many
cdr3_aa: CASSPGTSGYNEQFF
cdr3_nt: TGTGCCAGCAGTCCCGGGACTAGCGGCTACAATGAGCAGTTCTTC

d_call: -
v_call: TRBV28
j_call: TRBJ1-1
clone_size: large
cdr3_aa: CASSLGQKNTEAFF
cdr3_nt: TGTGCCAGCAGTTTAGGGCAGAAGAACACTGAAGCTTTCTTT

d_call: -
v_call: TRBV19
j_call: TRBJ1-1
clone_size: many
cdr3_aa: CSSSPGRTEAFF
cdr3_nt: TGTTCTTCCTCACCCGGTAGGACTGAAGCTTTCTTT

d_call: TRBD2
v_call: TRBV2
j_call: TRBJ2-7
clone_size: few
cdr3_aa: CASRTSGGPYEQYF
cdr3_nt: TGTGCCAGCAGGACTAGCGGGGGGCCATACGAGCAGTACTTC

d_call: TRBD2
v_call: TRBV7-2
j_call: TRBJ2-5
clone_size: many
cdr3_aa: CASSFGLAWVTQYF
cdr3_nt: TGTGCCAGCAGCTTTGGACTAGCCTGGGTGACCCAGTACTTC

d_call: -
v_call: TRBV28
j_call: TRBJ2-2
clone_size: many
cdr3_aa: CASSPTYANTGELFF
cdr3_nt: TGTGCCAGCAGTCCGACGTATGCGAACACCGGGGAGCTGTTTTTT

d_call: TRBD1
v_call: TRBV7-2
j_call: TRBJ1-1
clone_size: medium-sized
cdr3_aa: CASSPRQGMDTEAFF
cdr3_nt: TGTGCCAGCAGCCCGAGACAGGGAATGGACACTGAAGCTTTCTTT

d_call: -
v_call: TRBV7-3
j_call: TRBJ2-1
clone_size: many
cdr3_aa: CASSFDRFNEQFF
cdr3_nt: TGTGCCAGCAGCTTCGATAGATTCAATGAGCAGTTCTTC

d_call: -
v_call: TRBV29-1
j_call: TRBJ1-1
clone_size: -
cdr3_aa: CSATTGTLNTEAFF
cdr3_nt: TGCAGCGCCACAACCGGGACACTGAACACTGAAGCTTTCTTT

d_call: TRBD1
v_call: TRBV5-4
j_call: TRBJ1-1
clone_size: many
cdr3_aa: CASSLSGTGGTEAFF
cdr3_nt: TGTGCCAGCAGCTTATCCGGGACAGGGGGTACTGAAGCTTTCTTT

d_call: -
v_call: TRBV7-6
j_call: TRBJ2-2
clone_size: many
cdr3_aa: CASSLEDTGELFF
cdr3_nt: TGTGCCAGCAGCTTAGAGGACACCGGGGAGCTGTTTTTT

d_call: TRBD1
v_call: TRBV25-1
j_call: TRBJ1-4
clone_size: many
cdr3_aa: CASSRPGTGNEKLFF
cdr3_nt: TGTGCCAGCAGTAGGCCCGGGACAGGGAATGAAAAACTGTTTTTT

d_call: -
v_call: TRBV10-3
j_call: TRBJ1-3
clone_size: -
cdr3_aa: CAIRTDVGPGNTIYF
cdr3_nt: TGTGCCATCAGGACGGACGTGGGCCCAGGAAACACCATATATTTT

d_call: -
v_call: TRBV11-2
j_call: TRBJ1-2
clone_size: many
cdr3_aa: CASSSQQGYGYTF
cdr3_nt: TGTGCCAGCAGCTCACAACAGGGATATGGCTACACCTTC

d_call: -
v_call: TRBV28
j_call: TRBJ1-2
clone_size: many
cdr3_aa: CASRGGREPPNYGYTF
cdr3_nt: TGTGCCAGCAGGGGGGGTCGGGAACCCCCTAACTATGGCTACACCTTC